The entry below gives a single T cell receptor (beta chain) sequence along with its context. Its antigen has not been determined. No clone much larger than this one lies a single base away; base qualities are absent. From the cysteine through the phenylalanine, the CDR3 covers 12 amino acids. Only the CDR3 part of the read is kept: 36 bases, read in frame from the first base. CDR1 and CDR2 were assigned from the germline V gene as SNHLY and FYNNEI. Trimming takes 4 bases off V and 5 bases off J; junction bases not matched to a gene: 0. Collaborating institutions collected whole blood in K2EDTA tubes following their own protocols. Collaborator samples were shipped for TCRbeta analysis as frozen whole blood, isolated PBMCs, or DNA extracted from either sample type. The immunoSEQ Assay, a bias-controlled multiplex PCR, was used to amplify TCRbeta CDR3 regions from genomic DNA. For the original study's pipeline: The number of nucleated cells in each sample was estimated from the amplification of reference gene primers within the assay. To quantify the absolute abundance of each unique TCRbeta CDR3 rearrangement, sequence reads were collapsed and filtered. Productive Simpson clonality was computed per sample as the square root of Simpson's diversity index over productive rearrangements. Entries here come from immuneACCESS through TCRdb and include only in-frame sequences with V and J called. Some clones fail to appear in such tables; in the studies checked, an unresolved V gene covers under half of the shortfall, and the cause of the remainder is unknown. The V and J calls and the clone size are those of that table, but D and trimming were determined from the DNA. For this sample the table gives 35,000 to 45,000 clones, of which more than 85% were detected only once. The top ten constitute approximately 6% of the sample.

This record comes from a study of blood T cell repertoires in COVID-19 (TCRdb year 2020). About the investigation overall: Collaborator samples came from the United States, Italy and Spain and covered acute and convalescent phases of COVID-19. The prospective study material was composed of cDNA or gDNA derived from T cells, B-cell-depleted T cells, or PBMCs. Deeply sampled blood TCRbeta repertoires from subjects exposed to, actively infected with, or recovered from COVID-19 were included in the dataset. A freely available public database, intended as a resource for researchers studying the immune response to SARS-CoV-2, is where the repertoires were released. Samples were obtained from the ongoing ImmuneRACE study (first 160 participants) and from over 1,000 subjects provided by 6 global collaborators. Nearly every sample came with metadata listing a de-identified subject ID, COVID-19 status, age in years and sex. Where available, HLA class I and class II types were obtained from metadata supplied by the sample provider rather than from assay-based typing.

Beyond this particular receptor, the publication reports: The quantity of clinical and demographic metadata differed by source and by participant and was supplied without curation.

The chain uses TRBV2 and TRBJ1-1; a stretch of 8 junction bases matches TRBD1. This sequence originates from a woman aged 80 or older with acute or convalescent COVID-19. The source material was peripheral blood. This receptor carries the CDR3 CASSGTGTEAFF. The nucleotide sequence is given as TGTGCCAGCAGTGGGACAGGGACTGAAGCTTTCTTT.